Listed below are T cell receptor beta chains from one sample, sequenced in a study of T cells in Graves' hyperthyroidism and ophthalmopathy. TCRdb itself ran the multiplex PCR reads through MiXCR, one entry per CDR3 protein. Of approximately 590,000 distinct CDR3 sequences in the sample, around 42% were seen once. Sequencing was carried out using peripheral blood or thyroid tissue (not recorded which). These TCRs come from a woman in her late teens or twenties with Graves' hyperthyroidism. CDR3s include the opening cysteine and the closing phenylalanine or tryptophan. The D gene is left open where the match is weak. Some rows mark clone size as missing; the rest say once, few, many or name a class of expanded clone.

TRBV9	TRBJ2-2	.	.	TGTGCCAGCAGCGTTGAGCAGAACACCGGGGAGCTGTTTTTT	CASSVEQNTGELFF
TRBV5-1	TRBJ2-7	TRBD2	few	TGCGCCAGCAGGGAGGGACTAGCGGAGACCTACGAGCAGTACTTC	CASREGLAETYEQYF
TRBV29-1	TRBJ2-7	TRBD2	.	TGCAGCGCAGGGACTAGCGGGATGTACGAGCAGTACTTC	CSAGTSGMYEQYF
TRBV7-2	TRBJ1-5	.	.	TGTGCCAGCAGCTGGGCCCCGGGCCCAAATCAGCCCCAGCATTTT	CASSWAPGPNQPQHF
TRBV2	TRBJ1-1	.	many	TGTGCCAGCACCGACCTACTAAACACTGAAGCTTTCTTT	CASTDLLNTEAFF
TRBV10-3	TRBJ1-6	.	.	TGTGCCACCACCGGTTCGGGGCGCCTCCACTTT	CATTGSGRLHF
TRBV29-1	TRBJ1-2	.	many	TGCAGCGTTGTACAGACTAACAACTATGGCTACACCTTC	CSVVQTNNYGYTF
TRBV29-1	TRBJ2-7	TRBD1	.	TGCAGCGTTGAAGATACGGACAGGCCCTACGAGCAGTACTTC	CSVEDTDRPYEQYF
TRBV7-9	TRBJ1-5	.	.	TGTGCCAGCAGCCTAAGGGGGGCTAATCAGCCCCAGCATTTT	CASSLRGANQPQHF
TRBV5-6	TRBJ2-5	.	.	TGTGCCAGCAGCTTTAGCGGCCTCCAAGAGACCCAGTGCTTC	CASSFSGLQETQCF
TRBV10-3	TRBJ2-7	.	.	TGTGCCATCAGGGGGTCCGGGACAAGGAACGAGCAGTACTTC	CAIRGSGTRNEQYF
TRBV19	TRBJ2-7	TRBD2	.	TGTGCCAGTAGTGCCCCTAGCGGGAGGATCGACGAGCAGTACTTC	CASSAPSGRIDEQYF
TRBV27	TRBJ2-2	.	.	TGTGCCAGCAGAAAACAGGGCGACACCGGGGAGCTGTTTTTT	CASRKQGDTGELFF
TRBV15	TRBJ1-4	.	many	TGTGCCACCAGAAGGGTCGTCGCAACTAATGAAAAACTGTTTTTT	CATRRVVATNEKLFF
TRBV7-9	TRBJ2-1	.	.	TGTGCCAGCAGCCAAGAAATGAGCTTAGCCAATGAGCAGTTCTTC	CASSQEMSLANEQFF
TRBV10-3	TRBJ1-2	.	.	TGTGCCATCCACGGGTCCTATGAGTATGGCTACACCTTC	CAIHGSYEYGYTF
TRBV29-1	TRBJ2-7	.	.	TGCTGCGCCCCGGGTGGCGAGCAGTACTTC	CCAPGGEQYF
TRBV15	TRBJ1-4	TRBD1	.	TGTGCCACCAGCAGAGCGCCGGGACAGGAGGGCGTAAAACTGTTTTTT	CATSRAPGQEGVKLFF
TRBV2	TRBJ2-5	TRBD1	.	TGTGCCAGACAGGGGGCTCGGGAGACCCAGTACTTC	CARQGARETQYF
TRBV25-1	TRBJ1-2	.	.	TGTGCCAGCTCACCACTTTCCAGGGTGCGCGATGGCTACACCTTC	CASSPLSRVRDGYTF
TRBV7-2	TRBJ2-7	TRBD2	few	TGTGCCAGCAGCCAAGATGGAGCGGGAACTTACGAGCAGTACTTC	CASSQDGAGTYEQYF
TRBV2	TRBJ2-2	.	.	TGTGCCAGCAGTGAAGTTAAGCAGGTCGGGGAGCTGTTTTTT	CASSEVKQVGELFF
TRBV9	TRBJ1-1	TRBD1	.	TGTGCCAGCAGCCCCGAAACAGGGGGGTCTGAAGCTTTCTTT	CASSPETGGSEAFF
TRBV10-3	TRBJ2-3	.	few	TGTGCCATCAGTGAAATTGCGTGGAGGCAGTATTTT	CAISEIAWRQYF
TRBV7-9	TRBJ1-5	TRBD1	.	TGTGCCGGCAGCTGGGGCTCTACAGGGGCGGGTCAGCCCCAGCATTTT	CAGSWGSTGAGQPQHF
TRBV29-1	TRBJ1-2	TRBD1	.	TGCAGCGTTGTAAGCAGGGGGCCTGACTATGGCTACACCTTC	CSVVSRGPDYGYTF
TRBV24-1	TRBJ1-2	.	.	TGTGCCACCAGTGTTACCGGGGTCTTCGGTTATGGCTACACCTTC	CATSVTGVFGYGYTF
TRBV5-4	TRBJ1-1	.	.	TGTGCCAGCAGCTTGTCAGGCCTCATGAACACTGAAGCTTTCTTT	CASSLSGLMNTEAFF
TRBV20-1	TRBJ2-7	.	.	TGCAGTGTCCCCCATGCGAACTCCTACGAGCAGTACTTC	CSVPHANSYEQYF
TRBV6-2/TRBV6-3	TRBJ1-4	.	.	TGTGCCAGCAGTTACCCCCCGGACGTGCCAACTAATGAAAAACTGTTTTTT	CASSYPPDVPTNEKLFF
TRBV6-2/TRBV6-3	TRBJ2-5	TRBD2	.	TGTGCCAGCAGTTACTCGCGACTAGCGGGAAGGGAGACCCAGTACTTC	CASSYSRLAGRETQYF
TRBV14	TRBJ2-7	TRBD1	many	TGTGCCAGCAGCCAACCGGGACAGGGCGCCTACGAGCAGTACTTC	CASSQPGQGAYEQYF
TRBV2	TRBJ2-7	TRBD1	few	TGTGCCAGCAGTGGACTGCCGGGACAGGGGGGCTACGAGCAGTACTTC	CASSGLPGQGGYEQYF
TRBV7-2	TRBJ2-5	TRBD2	.	TGTGCCAGCAGCCAAGCCAGACTAGCGGGAGAAGAGACCCAGTACTTC	CASSQARLAGEETQYF
TRBV9	TRBJ2-7	.	.	TGTGCCAGCAGCGTAGGCACGGATGCCTACGAGCAGCACTTC	CASSVGTDAYEQHF
TRBV6-5	TRBJ2-5	TRBD2	.	TGTGCCAGCAGTTTTCGACTAGCGGGAGATGAGACCCAGTACTTC	CASSFRLAGDETQYF
TRBV24-1	TRBJ1-2	.	.	TGTGCCACCAGTGATGGGGGGACGGAAAACTATGGCTACACCTTC	CATSDGGTENYGYTF
TRBV12-3/TRBV12-4	TRBJ2-7	TRBD1	few	TGTGCCAGCAGTTCGCCGAGACAGGGCTACGAGCAGTACTTC	CASSSPRQGYEQYF
TRBV11-3	TRBJ1-2	TRBD1	once	TGTGCCAGCAGCCCACCTGGGACAGAGCACTATGGCTACACCTTC	CASSPPGTEHYGYTF
TRBV20-1	TRBJ2-5	.	many	TGCAGTGCCGACGCCCGGGCGGGGACACAGACCCAGTACTTC	CSADARAGTQTQYF
TRBV5-1	TRBJ2-7	.	.	TGCGCCTCAAGTAAGGGGTTACACGAGCAGTACTTC	CASSKGLHEQYF
TRBV7-8	TRBJ1-2	.	many	TGTGCCAGCAGCTTAGGAACAGGCCCTAACTATGGCTACACCTTC	CASSLGTGPNYGYTF
TRBV9	TRBJ2-7	.	once	TGTGCCAGCAACCAAGGACGGGACCTCTCCTACGAGCAGTACTTC	CASNQGRDLSYEQYF
TRBV15	TRBJ1-1	.	.	TGTGCCACCAGCAGAGTCTTGGGGCTTGAAGCTTTCTTT	CATSRVLGLEAFF
TRBV24-1	TRBJ1-1	TRBD1	many	TGTGCCACCAGTGATCCTACAGGGGCGCGTGAAGCTTTCTTT	CATSDPTGAREAFF
TRBV10-3	TRBJ2-3	TRBD1	.	TGTGCCATCAGTGTGGGACAGGCCCCAGATACGCAGTATTTT	CAISVGQAPDTQYF
TRBV7-3	TRBJ1-5	.	.	TGTGCCAGCAGCCAAGAGGAGACTATCTATCAGCCCCAGCATTTT	CASSQEETIYQPQHF
TRBV7-2	TRBJ1-5	.	.	TGTGCCAGCAGCCGGGGGGACAACTTAAATCAGCCCCAGCATTTT	CASSRGDNLNQPQHF
TRBV9	TRBJ2-2	TRBD1	.	TGTGCCAGCAGCGCACGCCTTCCGGGACAGGTCCTCACCGGGGAGCTGTTTTTT	CASSARLPGQVLTGELFF
TRBV19	TRBJ1-5	.	once	TGTGCCAGTACCCGGGAGAGATATAGCAATCAGCCCCAGCACTTT	CASTRERYSNQPQHF
TRBV7-9	TRBJ1-4	.	.	TGTGCCAGCTCACCCGCCTTGGATCTTGAAAAACTGTTTTTT	CASSPALDLEKLFF
TRBV7-9	TRBJ1-5	.	few	TGTGCCAGCAGCCCTCCGGACAATGGTATTAATCAGCCCCAGCATTTT	CASSPPDNGINQPQHF
TRBV2	TRBJ1-4	.	few	TGTGCCAGCACCACAACTAATGAAAAACTGTTTTTT	CASTTTNEKLFF
TRBV11-2	TRBJ1-1	.	many	TGTGCCAGCAGCTTAGATTTGGACACTGAAGCTTTCTTT	CASSLDLDTEAFF